This entry features one TCR beta chain sequence. Its target is not known. The authors took blood RNA from unsorted whole blood and also extracted germline DNA. Patients were chronically HBV-infected and treatment-naive. The data were taken from a study of tumor-infiltrating lymphocytes in primary liver carcinoma. Study-level points and caveats: Tumors and blood were compared for top-250-clone fraction, and tumors had the significantly higher value (p = 0.039). Tumor-adjacent and tumor-blood pairs overlapped less than tumor region pairs did.

TCR beta cDNA came from roughly 450 ng total RNA, primed with a constant-region primer. Investigators got TCR beta libraries out of three nested multiplex PCR rounds, done with slightly modified ARM-PCR. The opening two PCR rounds, ten to eleven cycles each, paired TRBV1-TRBV30 forward primers with a C-beta reverse primer. TCRdb processed the multiplex PCR reads anew with MiXCR; each CDR3 protein has one entry. Among fewer than 400,000 distinct CDR3 sequences listed, more than 55% were seen once. The ends were cut back, 5 bases at V and 14 bases at J, with 18 bases in the middle. The CDR3 extends over 12 amino acids. Per germline, CDR1 MGHDK and CDR2 SYGVNS.

The TCR sequence derives from a man between 40 and 49 years old with primary liver carcinoma and hepatitis B virus infection. The chain combines TRBV25-1 with TRBJ1-2, with D hard to call. The material sequenced was peripheral blood. CDR3 DNA sequence: TGTGCCAGCAGTTCAAGTCCCTTGCTATGGACCTTC. Encoded protein: CASSSSPLLWTF.